This record covers a single T cell receptor beta chain. J was trimmed by 7 bases and V by 2 bases; bases with no gene match: 2. The CDR3 runs 13 residues. Germline CDR1 reads LGHDT; CDR2 reads YNNKEL (reference sequence). This specimen comes from a study of blood T cell repertoires in COVID-19. Study overall: Sites across the United States, Italy and Spain contributed samples from acute and convalescent COVID-19.

Original data processing: Estimation of nucleated cell counts relied on the amplification of reference gene primers. Profiling relied on immunoSEQ multiplex PCR, and the TCRdb table lists in-frame clones only, not all of them. V and J calls and clone size come straight from that table; D and trimming were deduced from the DNA. The sample consists of approximately 230,000 clones, 70% to 90% of them appearing once. Participant ages covered about 18 to 89 years across 20 to 30 US areas. All recovered Cohort 3 donors got two negative PCRs, got clearance, or saw symptom resolution. The chain joins TRBV3-1 (or the pseudogene TRBV3-2) to TRBJ2-1; 7 nucleotides match TRBD2. This receptor was obtained from a middle-aged man who had recovered from COVID-19. The sample was PBMCs or T cells enriched from blood (not recorded which). The CDR3 is CASSQLGRNEQFF. CDR3 sequence (DNA): TGTGCCAGCAGCCAACTCGGGAGGAATGAGCAGTTCTTC.